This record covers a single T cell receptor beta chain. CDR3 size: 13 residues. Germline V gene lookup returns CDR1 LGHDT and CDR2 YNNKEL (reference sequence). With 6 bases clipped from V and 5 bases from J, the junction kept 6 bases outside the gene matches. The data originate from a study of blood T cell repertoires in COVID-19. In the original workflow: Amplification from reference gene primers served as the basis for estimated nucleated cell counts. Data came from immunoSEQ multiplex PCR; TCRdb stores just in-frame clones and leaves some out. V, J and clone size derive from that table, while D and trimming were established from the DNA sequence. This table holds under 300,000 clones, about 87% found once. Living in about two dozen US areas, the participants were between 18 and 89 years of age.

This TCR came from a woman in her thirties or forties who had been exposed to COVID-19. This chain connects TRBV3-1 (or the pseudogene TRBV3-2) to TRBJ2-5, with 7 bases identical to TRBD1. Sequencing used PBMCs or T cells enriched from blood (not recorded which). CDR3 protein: CASRKGARETQYF. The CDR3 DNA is TGTGCCAGCAGGAAGGGGGCTAGGGAGACCCAGTACTTC.